These 9 T cell receptor beta chains share one sample of origin, sequenced in a study. TCRdb re-derived calls from the 5' RACE reads in MiXCR, one entry per CDR3 protein. The repertoire holds tens of thousands of distinct CDR3 sequences, with 15% to 20% as singletons. Sequencing was done on a sample of naive CD4+ T cells sorted from blood. The subset here: naive CD4+ T cells, CD4+CD45RA+CD25-. These TCRs come from a female donor with breast cancer.

The table lists this clonotype with a few counts. The gene calls are TRBV5-1 and TRBJ1-6, with D possibly being TRBD1 (5 bases). There are 15 residues in the CDR3. V was cut by 0 bases and J by 7 bases, with 11 bases left in between. Per the germline V gene, CDR1 is SGHRS and CDR2 is YFSETQ. CDR3 sequence: CASSLDGQGNSPLHF. In DNA, the CDR3 is TGCGCCAGCAGCTTGGATGGCCAGGGAAATTCACCCCTCCACTTT. Together with reference TRBV5-1 and TRBJ1-6, the CDR3 gives the full variable domain: KAGVTQTPRYLIKTRGQQVTLSCSPISGHRSVSWYQQTPGQGLQFLFEYFSETQRNKGNFPGRFSGRQFSNSRSEMNVSTLELGDSALYLCASSLDGQGNSPLHFGNGTRLTVT.

This clonotype has just a few counts. The chain carries TRBV2 and TRBJ1-1, with 11 bases lining up with TRBD1. The CDR3 runs to 15 residues. V lost 4 bases and J lost 4; bases outside the gene matches: 5. Germline V gene sequence: CDR1 SNHLY, CDR2 FYNNEI. The CDR3 is CASSGTGGASTEAFF. The DNA of the CDR3 is TGTGCCAGCAGTGGGACAGGGGGCGCGAGCACTGAAGCTTTCTTT.

This clonotype was seen a handful of times. A single base separates this from a much larger clone, so it may be a read error. This CDR3 is missing its conserved last phenylalanine or tryptophan, likely due to a read error. The chain joins TRBV6-5 to TRBJ1-1; D is ambiguous. Germline-derived CDR1 and CDR2 are MNHEY and SVGAGI. Trimming left V 5 bases short and J 9 bases short, with 16 bases between. The length of the CDR3 is 13 residues. The CDR3 DNA sequence: TGTGCCAGCAGTGACCGCCCGGGGATAAAAGCTTTCCTT. As protein: CASSDRPGIKAFL.

The J gene is TRBJ2-3, the V gene TRBV5-1; D perhaps matches TRBD1 (5 bases). The germline V and J ends were trimmed by 4 bases and 1 base, with 13 bases remaining between them. CDR1 is SGHRS and CDR2 is YFSETQ in the germline V gene. This CDR3 has 15 amino acids. The CDR3 nucleotides are TGCGCCAGCAGCACAGGCCAGCCTGGCACAGATACGCAGTATTTT. Encoded protein: CASSTGQPGTDTQYF.

Notes on this clonotype: A read error is possible here, since a much larger clone lies one base away. This chain links TRBV5-1 with TRBJ2-1; 10 bases are a match to TRBD2. The length of the CDR3 is 15 residues. Looked up from germline, CDR1 is SGHRS and CDR2 is YFSETQ. For the CDR3, the DNA is TGCGCCAGCAGCTCCGGACTAGCGGACTACAATGAGCAGCTCTTC. This gives the protein CASSSGLADYNEQLF.

To note about this clonotype: This sequence may be a read error, since a much larger clone differs from it by one base. The chain couples TRBV11-2 to TRBJ2-7, with 9 bases lining up with TRBD1. Germline V gene sequence: CDR1 SGHAT, CDR2 FQNNGV. The CDR3 runs to 14 residues. V lost 1 base and J lost 4; bases outside the gene matches: 2. CDR3 residues: CASSLVDRGYEQYF. DNA of the CDR3: TGTGCCAGCAGCTTAGTGGACAGGGGATACGAGCAGTACTTC.

The rearrangement uses TRBV6-6 and TRBJ2-2; maybe TRBD2 (5 bases). CDR3 size: 14 residues. Trimming stripped 11 bases from V and 6 bases from J, with 19 bases between. CDR1 and CDR2 (germline): MNHNY, SVGAGI (reference sequence). CDR3 bases: TGTGCCTCCCTACCAGAGGGCCGGTCCGGGGAGCTGTTTTTT. Translation gives CASLPEGRSGELFF.

This clonotype was observed many times. The chain employs TRBV6-6 and TRBJ1-2, with D hard to call. This CDR3 is 13 amino acids long. Germline values: CDR1 MNHNY, CDR2 SVGAGI (reference sequence). Trimming shortened V by 6 bases and J by 4 bases, and 12 bases separated the two germline ends. The CDR3 reads CASSIDGFYGYTF. Here the CDR3 DNA reads TGTGCCAGCAGCATTGACGGGTTCTATGGCTACACCTTC.

Details on this clonotype: This may arise from a read error, as a much more abundant clone is one base away. J is TRBJ2-1 and V is TRBV20-1; 7 nucleotides align to TRBD2. Per germline, CDR1 DFQATT and CDR2 SNEGSKA (reference sequence). CDR3 length: 13 residues. CDR3 bases: TGCAGGGCTAACGACGGGAGGAACGATGAGCAGTTCTTC. Amino acid sequence: CRANDGRNDEQFF.